Listed below are T cell receptor beta chains from one sample, sequenced in a study of blood T cell repertoires in COVID-19. The assay was immunoSEQ multiplex PCR, and TCRdb's table has in-frame clones only and misses some. Of 150,000 to 200,000 clones listed, around 73% were seen once; the top ten hold roughly 17%. The sample taken for sequencing was PBMCs or T cells enriched from blood (not recorded which). All receptors come from a woman aged 50 to 60 who had recovered from COVID-19. CDR3s include the opening cysteine and the closing phenylalanine or tryptophan. The D gene is left open where the match is weak. Only some rows state a clone size, as once, few, many or a class for expanded clones.

TRBJ2-7	TRBV4-1	NA	TRBD2	18	CASSPAGSGSRPSYEQYF	TGCGCCAGCAGCCCTGCTGGTAGCGGGAGCAGACCTTCCTACGAGCAGTACTTC
TRBJ2-7	TRBV5-1	NA	TRBD1	16	CASSPQRTTGPYEQYF	TGCGCCAGCAGCCCCCAACGGACGACAGGGCCCTACGAGCAGTACTTC
TRBJ2-1	TRBV27	once	NA	11	CASSLAGEQFF	TGTGCCAGCAGTTTAGCGGGGGAGCAGTTCTTC
TRBJ1-2	TRBV7-2	NA	TRBD1	13	CASSLGRGQSYTF	TGTGCCAGCAGCTTGGGCAGGGGGCAAAGCTACACCTTC
TRBJ1-1	TRBV10-2	NA	TRBD1	15	CASSDETGGGTEAFF	TGCGCCAGCAGCGACGAGACAGGGGGTGGGACTGAAGCTTTCTTT
TRBJ1-2	TRBV7-9	NA	NA	14	CASSLADRNYGYTF	TGTGCCAGCAGCTTAGCTGACAGAAACTATGGCTACACCTTC
TRBJ1-1	TRBV2	few	TRBD1	13	CASSLQGYTEAFF	TGTGCCAGCAGTCTACAGGGGTACACTGAAGCTTTCTTT
TRBJ2-7	TRBV7-2	few	NA	13	CASSSGLVYEQYF	TGTGCCAGCAGCTCTGGACTGGTCTACGAGCAGTACTTC
TRBJ2-7	TRBV6-5	NA	TRBD2	14	CASTPTSGSDEQYF	TGTGCCAGCACCCCTACAAGCGGGAGCGACGAGCAGTACTTC
TRBJ2-7	TRBV28	NA	TRBD2	15	CASATRTSTPYEQYF	TGTGCCAGCGCAACCCGGACTAGTACCCCCTACGAGCAGTACTTC
TRBJ2-7	TRBV7-8	NA	NA	12	CASSPAVDEQYF	TGTGCCAGCAGCCCAGCGGTAGATGAGCAGTACTTC
TRBJ1-2	TRBV3-1/TRBV3-2	NA	NA	16	CASSQAGSARNYGYTF	TGTGCCAGCAGCCAAGCGGGAAGCGCGAGAAACTATGGCTACACCTTC
TRBJ1-2	TRBV7-9	NA	NA	16	CASSSYAIDSSYGYTF	TGTGCCAGCAGCTCATACGCAATAGACAGTAGCTATGGCTACACCTTC
TRBJ1-5	TRBV3-1/TRBV3-2	once	NA	15	CASSQGGGGGQPQHF	TGTGCCAGCAGCCAAGGAGGAGGGGGGGGTCAGCCCCAGCATTTT
TRBJ1-1	TRBV10-3	NA	NA	16	CAISEGGVGAGTEAFF	TGTGCCATCAGTGAGGGTGGTGTGGGGGCCGGGACTGAAGCTTTCTTT
TRBJ2-7	TRBV5-1	NA	TRBD2	16	CASSQTSTSRFYEQYF	TGCGCCAGCAGCCAGACGTCGACTAGCAGATTCTACGAGCAGTACTTC
TRBJ1-1	TRBV7-8	NA	NA	13	CASSFSQGTEAFF	TGTGCCAGCAGCTTCTCCCAGGGTACTGAAGCTTTCTTT
TRBJ1-2	TRBV6-5	NA	NA	15	CASRRGTRANYGYTF	TGTGCCAGCAGACGAGGGACAAGAGCCAACTATGGCTACACCTTC
TRBJ2-7	TRBV5-1	NA	NA	14	CASRVRTATYEQYF	TGCGCCAGCAGGGTCAGGACTGCCACCTACGAGCAGTACTTC
TRBJ1-3	TRBV28	many	TRBD1	12	CASSHGTGIRYF	TGTGCCAGCAGTCACGGGACAGGGATAAGATATTTT
TRBJ2-1	TRBV14	NA	TRBD2	16	CASSQGSGSSYNEQFF	TGTGCCAGCAGCCAGGGTAGCGGGAGCTCCTACAATGAGCAGTTCTTC
TRBJ2-7	TRBV24-1	NA	TRBD2	18	CATSDSLATGSGSYEQYF	TGTGCCACCAGTGATTCGCTCGCCACGGGTAGCGGGAGTTACGAGCAGTACTTC
TRBJ2-1	TRBV18	NA	NA	17	CASSPRFGRADYNEQFF	TGTGCCAGCTCACCACGTTTCGGGCGGGCTGACTACAATGAGCAGTTCTTC
TRBJ1-2	TRBV6-6	NA	TRBD1	14	CASSHGQGDYGYTF	TGTGCCAGCAGCCACGGACAGGGGGACTATGGCTACACCTTC
TRBJ2-2	TRBV4-2	NA	NA	14	CASSQEGETGELFF	TGTGCCAGCAGCCAAGAGGGCGAGACCGGGGAGCTGTTTTTT
TRBJ2-7	TRBV15	NA	TRBD2	15	CATSSGGVGAAEQYF	TGTGCCACCAGCTCCGGGGGGGTCGGGGCAGCCGAGCAGTACTTC
TRBJ2-5	TRBV11-1	NA	TRBD2	14	CASSAAGSQETQYF	TGTGCCAGCAGCGCAGCGGGATCCCAAGAGACCCAGTACTTC
TRBJ2-3	TRBV5-4	NA	TRBD2	14	CASSKAGVEDTQYF	TGTGCCAGCAGCAAGGCGGGAGTTGAAGATACGCAGTATTTT
TRBJ2-4	TRBV19	NA	TRBD2	18	CASITSGGEDKAKNIQYF	TGTGCCAGTATCACGAGCGGGGGGGAAGATAAGGCCAAAAACATTCAGTACTTC
TRBJ2-1	TRBV5-1	NA	NA	16	CASRARVRDSYNEQFF	TGCGCCAGCAGAGCCAGGGTGCGGGACTCCTACAATGAGCAGTTCTTC
TRBJ1-3	TRBV7-3	once	NA	16	CASSLPGHPSGNTIYF	TGTGCCAGCAGCCTCCCGGGACATCCCTCTGGAAACACCATATATTTT
TRBJ2-7	TRBV3-1/TRBV3-2	NA	NA	15	CASSPGSGTTYEQYF	TGTGCCAGCAGTCCCGGGAGTGGCACAACCTACGAGCAGTACTTC
TRBJ2-4	TRBV29-1	NA	TRBD1	18	CSVARPGTGLVAKNIQYF	TGCAGCGTTGCACGTCCCGGGACAGGCTTGGTGGCCAAAAACATTCAGTACTTC
TRBJ2-7	TRBV28	many	TRBD1	16	CASSHGQGRFLREQYF	TGTGCCAGCAGTCACGGACAGGGTCGTTTTCTGCGCGAGCAGTACTTC
TRBJ1-2	TRBV28	NA	NA	13	CASSLLSDYGYTF	TGTGCCAGCAGTTTATTGTCGGACTATGGCTACACCTTC
TRBJ2-3	TRBV6-4	NA	NA	14	CASSRNGGTDTQYF	TGTGCCAGCAGTAGGAACGGAGGAACAGATACGCAGTATTTT
TRBJ1-3	TRBV4-1	NA	NA	16	CASSQDSPLSGNTIYF	TGCGCCAGCAGCCAAGACAGTCCCCTCTCTGGAAACACCATATATTTT
TRBJ2-1	TRBV20-1	NA	NA	11	CSAPGVNEQFF	TGCAGTGCGCCGGGGGTGAATGAGCAGTTCTTC
TRBJ2-2	TRBV4-2	NA	TRBD1	16	CASSHSGQGYTGELFF	TGTGCCAGCAGCCATTCCGGACAGGGTTATACCGGGGAGCTGTTTTTT
TRBJ2-1	TRBV24-1	NA	NA	17	CATSDPKRASSYNEQFF	TGTGCCACCAGTGACCCTAAGCGGGCCAGCTCCTACAATGAGCAGTTCTTC
TRBJ2-7	TRBV24-1	NA	NA	12	CATSDLRGGQYF	TGTGCCACCAGTGATTTGCGGGGAGGGCAGTACTTC
TRBJ1-1	TRBV3-1/TRBV3-2	NA	NA	17	CASSQGSYRALNTEAFF	TGTGCCAGCAGCCAAGGGAGTTACAGGGCCCTTAACACTGAAGCTTTCTTT